This T cell receptor (beta chain) comes out of a study of early stage breast cancer tumors. Whole-study context: Of about 17 invasive breast tumors, twelve were hormone receptor-positive, HER2-negative. Study-wide results and caveats: Tumors had approximately 2.7-fold higher T cell density than normal breast.

About this clone: Its matching antigen is unknown.

Per germline, CDR1 LGHNT and CDR2 FRNRAP. The CDR3 covers 20 residues. Unmatched junction bases numbered 16, after V lost 2 bases and J lost 4 bases. Only in-frame clones appear in the TCRdb table, and some are missing; sequencing was by immunoSEQ multiplex PCR. This table has about 20,000 clones, about 75% appearing once. The receptor comes from a person in their sixties with breast cancer. The chain carries TRBV12-5 and TRBJ2-5, with 13 bases lining up with TRBD2. The specimen was blood. The CDR3 coding sequence is TGTGCTAGTGGTTTGCCGGTACTAGCGGGGGGGCTAGGATGCCCAGAGACCCAGTACTTC. Translated, it gives CASGLPVLAGGLGCPETQYF.